This paragraph reports one T cell receptor (beta chain). This sample is drawn from a study of cytomegalovirus exposure and HLA in healthy donors. Overall study context: Early on, a data release was issued that held 65 million to 100 million unique TCRs from HLA-typed donors.

The CDR3 length is 18 residues. The V end lost 4 bases, the J end lost 6 bases, and 27 bases lay between the germline ends. Germline V CDR1 and CDR2: MNHNS, SASEGT. Amplification used 60 Vbeta primers and 13 Jbeta primers. Using immunoSEQ multiplex PCR, the repertoire was profiled, and TCRdb retains in-frame clones only, with some absent. The data show 95,000 to 150,000 clones, over 65% seen once. The chain employs TRBV6-1 and TRBJ2-5; possible D gene TRBD2, 5 bases. The sequence was collected from a man aged 18-30 years in good health and CMV-seronegative. What was sequenced was PBMCs. CDR3: CASSVDSGLQSLLKTQYF. As DNA, the CDR3 is TGTGCCAGCAGTGTTGACTCGGGGTTGCAGTCGCTATTGAAGACCCAGTACTTC.